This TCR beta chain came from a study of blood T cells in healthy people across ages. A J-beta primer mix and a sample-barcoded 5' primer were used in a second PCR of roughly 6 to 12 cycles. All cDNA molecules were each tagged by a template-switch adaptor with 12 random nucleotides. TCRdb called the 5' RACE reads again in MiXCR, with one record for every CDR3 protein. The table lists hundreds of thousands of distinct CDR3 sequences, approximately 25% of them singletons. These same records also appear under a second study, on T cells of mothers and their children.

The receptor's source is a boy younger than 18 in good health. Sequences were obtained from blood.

The CDR3 region is CATSKDSSSYEQYF. The CDR3, as DNA: TGTGCCACCAGCAAGGACTCGAGCTCCTACGAGCAGTACTTC. This chain links TRBV15 with TRBJ2-5, with D tentatively TRBD2 (5 bases). The assigned J gene may be wrong: the sequence end matches TRBJ2-7 better. CDR1 LNHNV and CDR2 YYDKDF come from the germline V gene (reference sequence). There are 14 residues in the CDR3.